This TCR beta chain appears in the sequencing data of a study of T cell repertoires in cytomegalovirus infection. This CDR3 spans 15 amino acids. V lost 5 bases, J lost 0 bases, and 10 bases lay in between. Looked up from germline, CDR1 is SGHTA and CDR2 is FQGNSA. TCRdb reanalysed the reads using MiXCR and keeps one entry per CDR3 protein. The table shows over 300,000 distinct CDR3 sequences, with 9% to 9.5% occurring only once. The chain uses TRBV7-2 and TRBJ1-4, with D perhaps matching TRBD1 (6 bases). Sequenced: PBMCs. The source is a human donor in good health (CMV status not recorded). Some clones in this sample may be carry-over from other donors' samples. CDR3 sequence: CASSLQGATNEKLFF. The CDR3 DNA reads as TGTGCCAGCAGCCTACAGGGTGCAACTAATGAAAAACTGTTTTTT.